The 30 T cell receptor beta chains given below trace back to one sample, sequenced in a study of T cells in Graves' hyperthyroidism and ophthalmopathy. The TCR beta CDR3 regions underwent amplification using RNA transcripts as the source. Initially, a first-round RT-PCR of the TCR CDR3 employed the HTBI primer set. TCRdb reanalysed the multiplex PCR reads using MiXCR and keeps one entry per CDR3 protein. The sample lists 530,000 or so distinct CDR3 sequences, approximately 25% occurring once. The sequencing sample was made of blood. The source is a woman in her thirties with Graves' ophthalmopathy.

This clonotype was picked up many times. The chain couples TRBV12-3 or TRBV12-4 to TRBJ1-1; D is undetermined. The CDR3 runs to 13 residues. The V and J ends lost 3 bases and 2 bases respectively, with 7 bases between them. The CDR3 DNA follows: TGTGCCAGCAGTTTTCCGGCAAACACTGAAGCTTTCTTT. Its translation is CASSFPANTEAFF.

This clonotype was counted many times. The chain links TRBV4-1 to TRBJ2-7; no clear D gene. V dropped 0 bases and J dropped 0 bases, with 6 bases sitting between them. Germline V CDR1 and CDR2: MGHRA, YSYEKL. This CDR3 is 14 amino acids long. CDR3 amino acids: CASSQEQSSYEQYF. DNA for the CDR3: TGCGCCAGCAGCCAAGAACAGTCCTCCTACGAGCAGTACTTC.

This clonotype was seen many times. V usage is TRBV12-5 and J usage is TRBJ1-2, with D possibly matching TRBD1 (5 bases). The CDR3 is 10 residues long. Germline CDR1 is LGHNT and CDR2 is FRNRAP. Deletions cut 7 bases from V and 8 bases from J, with 8 bases between. CDR3 sequence reads: CASDRWGYTF. Written as DNA, the CDR3 is TGTGCTAGTGACAGGTGGGGCTACACCTTC.

This clonotype came up many times. The J gene is TRBJ2-2, the V gene TRBV19, with 8 bases aligning to TRBD1. CDR1 LNHDA and CDR2 SQIVND come from the germline V gene (reference sequence). The CDR3 spans 16 residues. V shed 3 bases, J shed 4 bases, and the junction held 7 bases outside the gene matches. CDR3 DNA sequence: TGTGCCAGTAGTATTGGGCAGGGGGCAGGCACCGGGGAGCTGTTTTTT. Amino acids: CASSIGQGAGTGELFF.

The sample holds one count of this clonotype. This chain uses TRBV6-1 with TRBJ1-2; D may be TRBD1 (5 bases). Trimming took 6 bases from V and 8 from J, leaving 16 bases between them. This CDR3 contains 13 residues. Germline V gene lookup returns CDR1 MNHNS and CDR2 SASEGT. CDR3 DNA: TGTGCCAGCAGATCACAAGGGGTCGGAGGCTACACCTTC. Translation: CASRSQGVGGYTF.

J is TRBJ1-5 and V is TRBV21-1; the table's D call, TRBD1, was not checked against the DNA. TRBV21-1 is a known pseudogene. This CDR3 has 17 residues. The CDR3 DNA reads TGTGCCAGCAGCAAACTAGCGACCGGGACAGGGTACCAGCCCCAGCATTTT. Its protein is CASSKLATGTGYQPQHF.

V gene TRBV2 combines with J gene TRBJ1-2; TRBD1 matches at 8 bases. After removal of 5 bases from V and 4 bases from J, the junction contained 9 bases not matched to a gene. This CDR3 region has 15 residues. The germline CDR1 and CDR2 sequences are SNHLY and FYNNEI. The CDR3 coding sequence is TGTGCCAGCAGTCCCCCAGGGGGCGAAGGCTATGGCTACACCTTC. This encodes CASSPPGGEGYGYTF.

This clonotype was seen many times. The CDR3 here is CASSQGARNYGYTF. As DNA, the CDR3 is TGTGCCAGCAGCCAAGGTGCACGGAACTATGGCTACACCTTC. The chain is built from TRBV3-1 and TRBJ1-2; D remains unclear. The CDR3 covers 14 residues. Trimming took off 1 base at V and 2 bases at J, with 8 bases between the two ends. Germline V CDR1 and CDR2: LGHDT, YNNKEL (reference sequence).

V is TRBV29-1 and J is TRBJ2-7, with D unresolved. CDR3 length equals 13 residues. Germline V CDR1 and CDR2: SQVTM, ANQGSEA. V lost 6 bases to trimming and J lost 2 bases, with 14 bases between them. The DNA for the CDR3 is TGCAGCGTGCGGAGTCCTAGGGCCTACGAGCAGTACTTC. Its translation is CSVRSPRAYEQYF.

Many counts were recorded for this clonotype. The chain couples TRBV30 to TRBJ1-1; D may be TRBD1 (6 bases). This CDR3 is 15 amino acids long. Germline V gene sequence: CDR1 GTSNPN, CDR2 SVGIG (reference sequence). V was shortened by 3 bases and J by 1 base, with 15 bases between the two germline ends. CDR3 bases: TGTGCCTGGAGAATGGGAGGGGGACAGAACACTGAAGCTTTCTTT. Its translation is CAWRMGGGQNTEAFF.

This clonotype was seen many times. The chain joins TRBV14 to TRBJ1-2; D perhaps matches TRBD1 (5 bases). The CDR3 consists of 15 residues. Trimming stripped 0 bases from V and 0 bases from J, with 8 bases between. The germline V gene has CDR1 SGHDN and CDR2 FVKESK. The CDR3 DNA follows: TGTGCCAGCAGCCAAGAAACAGGACCTAACTATGGCTACACCTTC. Amino acid sequence: CASSQETGPNYGYTF.

This clonotype was observed a few times. The genes are TRBV10-3 and TRBJ1-5; 10 bases map to TRBD1. V shed 4 bases, J shed 5 bases, and the junction held 2 bases outside the gene matches. The length of the CDR3 is 14 residues. Per germline, CDR1 ENHRY and CDR2 SYGVKD. CDR3 amino acids: CAISVGTGDQPQHF. The CDR3 DNA reads as TGTGCCATCAGTGTGGGGACAGGGGATCAGCCCCAGCATTTT.

This clonotype has ten or more counts. The J gene is TRBJ1-1, the V gene TRBV27, with D perhaps matching TRBD1 (5 bases). The CDR3 runs 16 residues. The germline V and J ends were trimmed by 0 bases and 5 bases, with 16 bases remaining between them. Germline-derived CDR1 and CDR2 are MNHEY and SMNVEV (reference sequence). Written as DNA, the CDR3 is TGTGCCAGCAGTTTATCCCCCGTACAGCGGGGGACTGAAGCTTTCTTT. Protein sequence: CASSLSPVQRGTEAFF.

This chain connects TRBV28 to TRBJ2-7, with D possibly TRBD1 on 6 matching bases. The V end was cut by 2 bases, the J end by 2 bases, with 13 bases between. The CDR3 is 15 amino acids. Germline CDR1 and CDR2: MDHEN and SYDVKM. The CDR3 reads CASSLGGRGTYEQYF. The CDR3 nucleotides read TGTGCCAGCAGTTTAGGGGGCAGGGGAACCTACGAGCAGTACTTC.

The chain employs TRBV20-1 and TRBJ2-5; 12 bases agree with TRBD1. Trimming cost V 0 bases and J 5 bases; bases outside gene matches: 4. This CDR3 is built from 15 residues. Germline V gene data show CDR1 as DFQATT and CDR2 as SNEGSKA (reference sequence). The CDR3 is CSAREGQGARETQYF. The DNA for the CDR3 is TGCAGTGCTAGAGAGGGACAGGGGGCGCGGGAGACCCAGTACTTC.

On this clonotype: Germline is not matched at one junction end, which may reflect a read error. The rearrangement joins TRBV9 to TRBJ2-5; D remains unclear. This CDR3 is built from 11 residues. The V gene's germline CDR1 is SGDLS and CDR2 YYNGEE. The CDR3: CASGVERTQYF. As DNA, the CDR3 is TGTGCCAGCGGCGTAGAACGGACCCAGTACTTC.

This clonotype was recorded many times. The rearrangement uses TRBV9 and TRBJ2-4; 12 bases line up with TRBD2. The germline V gene encodes CDR1 SGDLS and CDR2 YYNGEE. The CDR3 consists of 16 residues. J was trimmed by 8 bases and V by 3 bases; bases with no gene match: 9. CDR3 in DNA: TGTGCCAGCAGCGCAGCTAGCGGGGGGGCCTTCCACATTCAGTACTTC. It specifies CASSAASGGAFHIQYF.

This clonotype has ten or more counts. The genes are TRBV20-1 and TRBJ1-3; D remains unclear. Germline CDR1 reads DFQATT; CDR2 reads SNEGSKA (reference sequence). This CDR3 has 12 residues. Trimming took off 8 bases at V and 2 bases at J, with 10 bases between the two ends. The CDR3 here is CSTMAPGNTIYF. In DNA form, the CDR3 reads TGCAGTACTATGGCGCCTGGAAACACCATATATTTT.

The chain couples TRBV28 to TRBJ2-2; no clear D. V dropped 2 bases and J dropped 6 bases, with 7 bases sitting between them. Germline lookup yields CDR1 MDHEN and CDR2 SYDVKM. The CDR3 sequence is 13 residues long. Written as DNA, the CDR3 is TGTGCCAGCAGTTTAAGCTCACCCGGGGAGCTGTTTTTT. This translates into CASSLSSPGELFF.

This clonotype was seen ten or more times. The rearrangement uses TRBV2 and TRBJ2-2; 10 positions agree with TRBD2. V shed 7 bases and J 9 bases; nucleotides not matched to a gene: 8. This CDR3 is built from 14 residues. CDR1 SNHLY and CDR2 FYNNEI come from the germline V gene. As DNA, the CDR3 is TGTGCCAGCATGTCAGCGGGGGGGCTCCGGGAGCTGTTTTTT. Its translation: CASMSAGGLRELFF.

The count of this clonotype is one. A much larger clone lies one base from this, so it may be a read error. The chain employs TRBV20-1 and TRBJ2-5; TRBD2 might be the D (5 bases). The CDR3 has 10 amino acids. In germline, CDR1 is DFQATT, CDR2 SNEGSKA (reference sequence). The CDR3 DNA reads as TGCAGTGCTAGGTGGGAGACCCAGGACTTC. This gives the protein CSARWETQDF.

This clonotype was counted ten times or more. The chain employs TRBV5-1 and TRBJ1-1, with D uncertain. There are 13 residues in the CDR3. Trimming removed 4 bases from V and 1 base from J, with 8 bases in between. Germline-derived CDR1 and CDR2 are SGHRS and YFSETQ. The CDR3 here is CASSASENTEAFF. Written as DNA, the CDR3 is TGCGCCAGCAGCGCCTCGGAGAACACTGAAGCTTTCTTT.

The V gene is TRBV11-2, the J gene TRBJ2-4; D is ambiguous. The CDR3 is 13 residues long. Trimming removed 1 base from V and 8 bases from J, with 9 bases in between. Germline V gene data show CDR1 as SGHAT and CDR2 as FQNNGV. The DNA of the CDR3 is TGTGCCAGCAGCTTAGCCCAAAGGGACATTCAGTACTTC. Amino acids: CASSLAQRDIQYF.

This sequence joins TRBV2 and TRBJ1-5; unclear D gene. Germline values: CDR1 SNHLY, CDR2 FYNNEI. The V end lost 2 bases, the J end lost 0 bases, and 8 bases lay between the germline ends. The CDR3 length is 15 residues. As DNA, the CDR3 is TGTGCCAGCAGTGAAAGGGCCTATAGCAATCAGCCCCAGCATTTT. This sequence encodes CASSERAYSNQPQHF.

Ten or more counts support this clonotype. The rearrangement uses TRBV7-8 and TRBJ2-2, with D possibly being TRBD1 (6 bases). Germline V gene sequence: CDR1 SGHVS, CDR2 FQNEAQ. Trimming stripped 1 base from V and 5 bases from J, with 14 bases between. The CDR3 runs to 16 residues. The CDR3: CASSLVLGQTTGELFF. In DNA, the CDR3 is TGTGCCAGCAGCTTAGTGCTCGGACAGACAACCGGGGAGCTGTTTTTT. Together with reference TRBV7-8 and TRBJ2-2, the CDR3 gives the full variable domain: GAGVSQSPRYKVAKRGQDVALRCDPISGHVSLFWYQQALGQGPEFLTYFQNEAQLDKSGLPSDRFFAERPEGSVSTLKIQRTQQEDSAVYLCASSLVLGQTTGELFFGEGSRLTVL.

This chain connects TRBV7-9 to TRBJ1-1; TRBD1 might be the D (6 bases). V lost 4 bases, J lost 1 base, and 10 bases lay in between. This CDR3 region has 14 residues. Germline loops: CDR1 SEHNR, CDR2 FQNEAQ (reference sequence). The CDR3 here is CASSWGAGNTEAFF. DNA of the CDR3: TGTGCCAGCAGCTGGGGGGCCGGGAACACTGAAGCTTTCTTT. Using reference TRBV7-9 and TRBJ1-1 for the parts outside the CDR3, the full variable domain is DTGVSQNPRHKITKRGQNVTFRCDPISEHNRLYWYRQTLGQGPEFLTYFQNEAQLEKSRLLSDRFSAERPKGSFSTLEIQRTEQGDSAMYLCASSWGAGNTEAFFGQGTRLTVV.

This clonotype was detected many times. A much larger clone lies one base from this, so it may be a read error. The chain is built from TRBV11-2 and TRBJ1-1; D is unresolved. CDR1 and CDR2 from the germline V gene are SGHAT and FQNNGV. CDR3 length: 13 amino acids. CDR3 coding DNA: TGTGCCAACAGCTATCTACAGAACACTGAAGCTTTCTTT. It codes for CANSYLQNTEAFF.

At least ten counts were recorded for this clonotype. The chain combines TRBV27 with TRBJ1-1; TRBD1 aligns across 7 bases. Trimming cost V 4 bases and J 3 bases; bases outside gene matches: 8. Germline values: CDR1 MNHEY, CDR2 SMNVEV (reference sequence). The CDR3 sequence is 15 residues long. DNA of the CDR3: TGTGCCAGCAGTTCCGACAGGGAAGGGTACACTGAAGCTTTCTTT. Encoded protein: CASSSDREGYTEAFF.

This clonotype was seen a handful of times. The chain links TRBV30 to TRBJ1-1; D possibly corresponds to TRBD1 (5 bases). This CDR3 region has 11 residues. Trimming left V 7 bases short and J 13 bases short, with 19 bases between. Germline V gene data show CDR1 as GTSNPN and CDR2 as SVGIG (reference sequence). The CDR3 protein is CASQGTDGHFF. CDR3 in DNA: TGTGCCTCACAAGGGACGGATGGGCATTTCTTT.

This clonotype was counted ten times or more. The chain recombines TRBV6-2 or TRBV6-3 with TRBJ2-4; TRBD1 matches 9 bases. The CDR3 loop spans 15 amino acids. V lost 5 bases, J lost 7 bases, and 9 bases stayed unmatched. Germline V gene sequence: CDR1 MNHEY, CDR2 SVGEGT. Written as DNA, the CDR3 is TGTGCCAGCAGTAGAACAGGGGGCTCAGGGAACATTCAGTACTTC. Protein sequence: CASSRTGGSGNIQYF.